The rows below give T cell receptor beta chains drawn from one sample of a study of CD8 T cells in ankylosing spondylitis. TCRdb re-called the 5' RACE reads through MiXCR, storing one row per CDR3 protein. The profile shows 800,000 to 900,000 distinct CDR3 sequences, 12% of them singletons. Sequenced material: blood, either unsorted or a sorted T cell fraction (not recorded which). The source of these receptors is a male donor with ankylosing spondylitis. Each CDR3 is given with its conserved first and last residue. D genes are given only for firm matches. Clone size is not always given. Where it is, it says once, few, many or a class for expanded clones.

>TRBJ2-3|-|-|TRBV4-2
CASSQVLLEDTQYF
TGTGCCAGCAGCCAAGTTTTATTGGAAGATACGCAGTATTTT
>TRBJ2-3|-|-|TRBV11-2
CASSLIYLGTDTQYF
TGTGCCAGCAGCTTAATTTACCTTGGGACAGATACGCAGTATTTT
>TRBJ2-3|-|many|TRBV27
CASSLGTQDTQYF
TGTGCCAGCAGTTTAGGGACTCAGGATACGCAGTATTTT
>TRBJ2-7|TRBD1|-|TRBV3-1
CASSLFGQAEQYF
TGTGCCAGCAGCCTATTCGGACAGGCCGAGCAGTACTTC
>TRBJ2-3|-|few|TRBV4-1
CASSNDVPGVGTDTQYF
TGCGCCAGCAGCAATGACGTTCCGGGGGTTGGCACAGATACGCAGTATTTT
>TRBJ2-5|-|-|TRBV5-1
CASSLVGFETQYF
TGCGCCAGCAGCTTGGTGGGGTTCGAGACCCAGTACTTC
>TRBJ1-1|TRBD1|-|TRBV7-2
CASSPTRGQYTEAFF
TGTGCCAGCAGCCCGACGAGGGGACAGTACACTGAAGCTTTCTTT
>TRBJ1-3|-|many|TRBV29-1
CSVGRNSGNTIYF
TGCAGCGTTGGACGTAACTCTGGAAACACCATATATTTT
>TRBJ1-5|-|-|TRBV5-1
CASSETGSQPQHF
TGCGCCAGCAGCGAAACAGGGAGTCAGCCCCAGCATTTT
>TRBJ2-7|-|-|TRBV4-2
CASSLYPLGVGSYEQYF
TGTGCCAGCAGCCTATACCCCTTGGGGGTGGGCTCCTACGAGCAGTACTTC
>TRBJ1-4|-|few|TRBV6-5
CASSYKRRPNEKLFF
TGTGCCAGCAGTTACAAACGACGGCCCAATGAAAAACTGTTTTTT
>TRBJ2-5|-|few|TRBV6-2/TRBV6-3
CASSSIEETQYF
TGTGCCAGCAGTTCCATCGAAGAGACCCAGTACTTC
>TRBJ1-5|-|-|TRBV18
CASSPSNNQPQHF
TGTGCCAGCTCACCGAGCAACAATCAGCCCCAGCATTTT
>TRBJ2-1|-|-|TRBV19
CASSIHRSSYNEQFF
TGTGCCAGTAGTATACACAGGAGCTCCTACAATGAGCAGTTCTTC
>TRBJ2-2|TRBD2|few|TRBV20-1
CSARDRGLADTGELFF
TGCAGTGCTAGAGATCGAGGGCTAGCGGACACCGGGGAGCTGTTTTTT
>TRBJ1-2|-|-|TRBV10-3
CAISESTAGYGYTF
TGTGCCATCAGTGAGTCCACCGCGGGCTATGGCTACACCTTC
>TRBJ2-7|TRBD2|-|TRBV9
CASSPGGVEQYF
TGTGCCAGCAGCCCGGGGGGAGTCGAGCAGTACTTC
>TRBJ1-5|TRBD1|few|TRBV6-1
CASSETGIGQPQHF
TGTGCCAGCAGTGAGACAGGGATTGGGCAGCCCCAGCATTTT
>TRBJ2-5|-|few|TRBV6-5
CASSYSIDGAQYF
TGTGCCAGCAGTTACTCTATAGATGGTGCCCAGTACTTC
>TRBJ2-1|TRBD2|many|TRBV29-1
CSVSKTSGGDNEQFF
TGCAGCGTTAGTAAGACTAGCGGGGGAGACAATGAGCAGTTCTTC
>TRBJ2-7|TRBD2|-|TRBV7-2
CASSLHSSGNSYEQYF
TGTGCCAGCAGCTTACATTCTAGCGGGAACTCCTACGAGCAGTACTTC
>TRBJ1-2|-|few|TRBV20-1
CSARGVQGGGYGYTF
TGCAGTGCTAGAGGGGTACAGGGCGGCGGCTATGGCTACACCTTC
>TRBJ2-7|-|-|TRBV20-1
CSAHRGTRSYEQYF
TGCAGTGCCCATAGGGGGACCCGGTCCTACGAGCAGTACTTC
>TRBJ1-4|TRBD1|-|TRBV15
CATSRAITTGGSIEKLFF
TGTGCCACCAGCAGAGCCATCACGACAGGGGGATCAATTGAAAAACTGTTTTTT
>TRBJ1-2|-|few|TRBV6-1
CASSTTGTSYGYTF
TGTGCCAGCAGTACAACCGGGACCAGCTATGGCTACACCTTC
>TRBJ1-1|-|few|TRBV6-5
CASSYSWGLQNTEAFF
TGTGCCAGCAGTTACTCATGGGGGCTCCAGAACACTGAAGCTTTCTTT
>TRBJ2-1|TRBD1|many|TRBV7-2
CASSPRDRLATNEQFF
TGTGCCAGCAGCCCTAGGGACAGGTTAGCCACAAATGAGCAGTTCTTC
>TRBJ1-5|-|-|TRBV27
CASSSRLSNQPQHF
TGTGCCAGCAGTTCCCGACTGAGCAATCAGCCCCAGCATTTT
>TRBJ1-6|-|many|TRBV20-1
CSARVGGEEGSPLHF
TGCAGTGCTAGAGTCGGGGGGGAAGAGGGTTCACCCCTCCACTTT
>TRBJ1-1|-|-|TRBV7-9
CASSLEELGAFF
TGTGCCAGCAGCTTGGAGGAGCTGGGAGCTTTCTTT
>TRBJ2-5|-|-|TRBV20-1
CSASFRGPETQYF
TGCAGTGCTAGTTTCCGGGGGCCAGAGACCCAGTACTTC
>TRBJ2-1|TRBD2|-|TRBV6-2/TRBV6-3
CASSLASGEYNEQFF
TGTGCCAGCAGTTTAGCTAGCGGGGAATACAATGAGCAGTTCTTC
>TRBJ2-7|TRBD2|few|TRBV20-1
CSARTGHAGDSYEQYF
TGCAGTGCTAGAACGGGCCACGCGGGGGACTCCTACGAGCAGTACTTC
>TRBJ2-5|TRBD2|-|TRBV20-1
CSARESGGAGETQYF
TGCAGTGCTAGAGAGAGCGGGGGGGCTGGAGAGACCCAGTACTTC
>TRBJ2-1|-|many|TRBV20-1
CSALHGLYNEQFF
TGCAGTGCTCTCCACGGACTTTACAATGAGCAGTTCTTC
>TRBJ2-5|-|many|TRBV29-1
CSVYRIEGQETQYF
TGCAGCGTTTATCGGATCGAAGGGCAAGAGACCCAGTACTTC
>TRBJ2-6|-|many|TRBV7-9
CASSLRVSGANVLTF
TGTGCCAGCAGCTTACGAGTATCTGGGGCCAACGTCCTGACTTTC
>TRBJ1-2|-|many|TRBV5-6
CASSLSQPYGYTF
TGTGCCAGCAGCTTGAGTCAGCCCTATGGCTACACCTTC
>TRBJ2-7|TRBD1|-|TRBV10-3
CAGGTGGEQYF
TGTGCCGGGGGGACAGGGGGAGAGCAGTACTTC